The TCR beta chain described here comes from a study of T cell repertoires in ileal Crohn's disease. Adults with ileal or ileocolonic Crohn's disease and an indication for resection were eligible. Profiled with immunoSEQ multiplex PCR; TCRdb holds only in-frame clones, not every one. The sample lists about 14,000 clones, 78% occurring once. V was clipped by 1 base and J by 0 bases; unmatched bases: 4. CDR3 length: 16 residues. Germline V gene sequence: CDR1 SGHTA, CDR2 FQGNSA. Sequencing was performed on ileal tissue. The clonotype originates from an adult with Crohn's disease. This sequence joins TRBV7-2 and TRBJ1-1; TRBD1 matches at 8 bases. In DNA, the CDR3 is TGTGCCAGCAGCTTAGGGACAGGGCTATTGAACACTGAAGCTTTCTTT. Translated, it gives CASSLGTGLLNTEAFF.